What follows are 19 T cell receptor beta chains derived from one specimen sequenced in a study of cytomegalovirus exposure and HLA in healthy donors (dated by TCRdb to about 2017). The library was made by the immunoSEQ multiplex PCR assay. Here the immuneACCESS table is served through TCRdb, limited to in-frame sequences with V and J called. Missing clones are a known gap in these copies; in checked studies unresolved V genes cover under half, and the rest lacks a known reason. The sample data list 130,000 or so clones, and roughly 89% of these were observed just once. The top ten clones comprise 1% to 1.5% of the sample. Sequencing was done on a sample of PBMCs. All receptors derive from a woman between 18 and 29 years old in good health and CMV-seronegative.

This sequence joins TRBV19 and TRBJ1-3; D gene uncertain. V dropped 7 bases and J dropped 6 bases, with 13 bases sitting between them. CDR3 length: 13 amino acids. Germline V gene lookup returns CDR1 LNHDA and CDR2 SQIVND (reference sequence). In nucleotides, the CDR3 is TGTGCCAGTACCGGCCCCAGACAAAACACCATATATTTT. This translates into CASTGPRQNTIYF. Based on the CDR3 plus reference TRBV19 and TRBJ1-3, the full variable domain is DGGITQSPKYLFRKEGQNVTLSCEQNLNHDAMYWYRQDPGQGLRLIYYSQIVNDFQKGDIAEGYSVSREKKESFPLTVTSAQKNPTAFYLCASTGPRQNTIYFGEGSWLTVV.

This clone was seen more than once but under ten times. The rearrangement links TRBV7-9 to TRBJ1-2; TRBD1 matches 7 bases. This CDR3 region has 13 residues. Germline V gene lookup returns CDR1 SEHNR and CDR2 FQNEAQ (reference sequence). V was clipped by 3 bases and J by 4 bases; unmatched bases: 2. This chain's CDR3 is CASSLTGLYGYTF. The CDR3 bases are TGTGCCAGCAGCTTGACAGGGCTCTATGGCTACACCTTC.

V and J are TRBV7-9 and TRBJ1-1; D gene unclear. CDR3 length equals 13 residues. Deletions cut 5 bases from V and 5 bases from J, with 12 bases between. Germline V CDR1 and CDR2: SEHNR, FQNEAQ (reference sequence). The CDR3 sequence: CASSLPLRTEAFF. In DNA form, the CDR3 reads TGTGCCAGCAGCCTACCCCTGAGGACTGAAGCTTTCTTT. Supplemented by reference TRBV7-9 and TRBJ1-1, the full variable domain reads DTGVSQNPRHKITKRGQNVTFRCDPISEHNRLYWYRQTLGQGPEFLTYFQNEAQLEKSRLLSDRFSAERPKGSFSTLEIQRTEQGDSAMYLCASSLPLRTEAFFGQGTRLTVV.

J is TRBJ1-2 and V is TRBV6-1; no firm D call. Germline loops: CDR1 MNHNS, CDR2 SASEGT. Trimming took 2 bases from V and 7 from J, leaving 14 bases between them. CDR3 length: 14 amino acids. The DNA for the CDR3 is TGTGCCAGCAGTGAATTTGAGGGAGTCCCTGGCTACACCTTC. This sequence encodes CASSEFEGVPGYTF.

The CDR3 protein is CASSPSGLAGGRSDTQYF. The CDR3 DNA reads as TGTGCCAGCAGCCCAAGTGGACTAGCGGGGGGGCGGTCAGATACGCAGTATTTT. The chain links TRBV9 to TRBJ2-3; 15 nucleotides agree with TRBD2. J was trimmed by 4 bases and V by 4 bases; bases with no gene match: 10. The germline V gene encodes CDR1 SGDLS and CDR2 YYNGEE. CDR3 size: 18 residues.

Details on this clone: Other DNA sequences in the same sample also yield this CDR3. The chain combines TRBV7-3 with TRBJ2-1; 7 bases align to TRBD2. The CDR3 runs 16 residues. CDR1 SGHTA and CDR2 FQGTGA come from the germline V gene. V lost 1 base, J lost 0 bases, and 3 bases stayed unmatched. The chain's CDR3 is CASSLRAGSSYNEQFF. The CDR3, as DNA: TGTGCCAGCAGCTTAAGAGCGGGGAGCTCCTACAATGAGCAGTTCTTC.

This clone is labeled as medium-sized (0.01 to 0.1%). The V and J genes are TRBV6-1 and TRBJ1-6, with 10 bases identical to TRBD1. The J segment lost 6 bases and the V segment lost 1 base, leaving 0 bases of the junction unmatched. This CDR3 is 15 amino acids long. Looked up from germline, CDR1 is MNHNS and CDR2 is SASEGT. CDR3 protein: CASSEGTGGNSPLHF. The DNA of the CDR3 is TGTGCCAGCAGTGAAGGGACAGGGGGTAATTCACCCCTCCACTTT.

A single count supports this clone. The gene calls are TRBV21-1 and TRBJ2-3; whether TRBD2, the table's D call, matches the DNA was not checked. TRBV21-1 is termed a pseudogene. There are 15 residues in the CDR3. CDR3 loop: CASRIAGGRVDTQYF. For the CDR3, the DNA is TGTGCCAGCAGGATAGCGGGGGGGCGGGTAGATACGCAGTATTTT.

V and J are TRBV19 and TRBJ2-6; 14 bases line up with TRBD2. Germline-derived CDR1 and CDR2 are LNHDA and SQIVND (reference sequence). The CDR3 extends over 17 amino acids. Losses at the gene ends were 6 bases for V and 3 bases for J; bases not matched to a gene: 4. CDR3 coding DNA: TGTGCCAGTAGCTTGACTAGCGGGGGGGTTGGGGCCAACGTCCTGACTTTC. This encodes CASSLTSGGVGANVLTF.

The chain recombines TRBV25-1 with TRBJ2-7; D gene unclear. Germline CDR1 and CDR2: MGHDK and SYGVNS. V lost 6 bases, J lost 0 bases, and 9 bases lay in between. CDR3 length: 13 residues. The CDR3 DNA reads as TGTGCCAGCAGCGTGGAGAGCTCCTACGAGCAGTACTTC. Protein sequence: CASSVESSYEQYF.

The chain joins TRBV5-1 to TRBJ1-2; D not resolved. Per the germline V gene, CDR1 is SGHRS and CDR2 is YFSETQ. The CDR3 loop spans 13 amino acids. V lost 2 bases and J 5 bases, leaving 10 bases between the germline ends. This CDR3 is CASSFGRSYGYTF. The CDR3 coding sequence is TGCGCCAGCAGCTTTGGTCGGAGTTATGGCTACACCTTC.

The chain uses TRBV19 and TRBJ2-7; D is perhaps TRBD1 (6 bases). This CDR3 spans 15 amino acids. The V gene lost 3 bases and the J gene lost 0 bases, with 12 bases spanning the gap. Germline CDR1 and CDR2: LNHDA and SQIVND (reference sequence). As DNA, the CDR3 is TGTGCCAGTAGTATCTGGACAGCGACCTCCTACGAGCAGTACTTC. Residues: CASSIWTATSYEQYF.

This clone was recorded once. The CDR3 sequence: CASSLNAGLNEQFF. The CDR3 DNA reads as TGCGCCAGCAGCTTGAATGCAGGGCTTAATGAGCAGTTCTTC. The V and J genes are TRBV5-1 and TRBJ2-1, with D tentatively TRBD1 (5 bases). The CDR3 is 14 amino acids. Germline lookup yields CDR1 SGHRS and CDR2 YFSETQ. The V end lost 1 base, the J end lost 7 bases, and 12 bases lay between the germline ends. Drawing the rest from reference TRBV5-1 and TRBJ2-1, the complete variable domain is KAGVTQTPRYLIKTRGQQVTLSCSPISGHRSVSWYQQTPGQGLQFLFEYFSETQRNKGNFPGRFSGRQFSNSRSEMNVSTLELGDSALYLCASSLNAGLNEQFFGPGTRLTVL.

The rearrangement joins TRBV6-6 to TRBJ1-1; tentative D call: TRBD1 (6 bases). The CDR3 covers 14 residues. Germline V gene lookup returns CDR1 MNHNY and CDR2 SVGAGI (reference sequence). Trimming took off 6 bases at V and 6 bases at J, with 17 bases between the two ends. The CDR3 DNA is TGTGCCAGCAGCCACACAGGGAATAGCGCTGAAGCTTTCTTT. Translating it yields CASSHTGNSAEAFF.

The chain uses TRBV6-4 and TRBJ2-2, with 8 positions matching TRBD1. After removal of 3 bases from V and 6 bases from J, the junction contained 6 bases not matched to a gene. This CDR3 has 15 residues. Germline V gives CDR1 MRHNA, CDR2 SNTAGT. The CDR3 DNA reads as TGTGCCAGCAGTGAGGAGCAGGGGGCATCCGGGGAGCTGTTTTTT. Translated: CASSEEQGASGELFF.

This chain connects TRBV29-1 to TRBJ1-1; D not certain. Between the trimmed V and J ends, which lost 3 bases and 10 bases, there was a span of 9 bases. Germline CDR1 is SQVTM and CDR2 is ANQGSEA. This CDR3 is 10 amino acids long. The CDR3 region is CSVEGSGAFF. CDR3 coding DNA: TGCAGCGTTGAGGGCAGCGGAGCTTTCTTT.

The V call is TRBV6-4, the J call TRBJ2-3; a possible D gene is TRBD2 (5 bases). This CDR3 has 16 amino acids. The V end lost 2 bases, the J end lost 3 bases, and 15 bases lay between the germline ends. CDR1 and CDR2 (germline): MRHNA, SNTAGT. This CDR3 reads CASSDLASSITDTQYF. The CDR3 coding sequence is TGTGCCAGCAGTGACCTAGCTAGCAGCATTACAGATACGCAGTATTTT.

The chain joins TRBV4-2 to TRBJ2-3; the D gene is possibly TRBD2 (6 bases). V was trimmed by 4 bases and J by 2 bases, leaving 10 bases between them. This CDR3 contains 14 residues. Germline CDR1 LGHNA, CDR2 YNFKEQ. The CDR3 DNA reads TGTGCCAGCAGCCCAGGGACTGACACAGATACGCAGTATTTT. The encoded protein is CASSPGTDTDTQYF.

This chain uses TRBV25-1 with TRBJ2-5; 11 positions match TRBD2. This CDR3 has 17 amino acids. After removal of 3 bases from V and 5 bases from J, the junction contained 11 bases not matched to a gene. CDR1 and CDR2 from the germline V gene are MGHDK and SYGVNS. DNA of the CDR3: TGTGCCAGCAGTGACCAATCCTTAGCGGGGGGGCGGGAGACCCAGTACTTC. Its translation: CASSDQSLAGGRETQYF.